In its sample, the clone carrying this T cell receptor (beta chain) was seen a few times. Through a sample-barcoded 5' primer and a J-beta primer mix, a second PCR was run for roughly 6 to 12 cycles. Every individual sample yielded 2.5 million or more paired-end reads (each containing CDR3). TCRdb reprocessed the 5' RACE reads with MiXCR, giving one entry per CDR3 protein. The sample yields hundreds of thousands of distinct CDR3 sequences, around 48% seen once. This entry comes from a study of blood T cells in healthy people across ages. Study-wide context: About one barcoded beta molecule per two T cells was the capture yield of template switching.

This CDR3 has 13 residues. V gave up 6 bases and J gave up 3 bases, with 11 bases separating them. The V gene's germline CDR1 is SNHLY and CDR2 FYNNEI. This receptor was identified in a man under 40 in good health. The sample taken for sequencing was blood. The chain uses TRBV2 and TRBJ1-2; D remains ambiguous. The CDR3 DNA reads TGTGCCAGCAGGGTTCAACGGGACTATGGCTACACCTTC. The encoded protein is CASRVQRDYGYTF.